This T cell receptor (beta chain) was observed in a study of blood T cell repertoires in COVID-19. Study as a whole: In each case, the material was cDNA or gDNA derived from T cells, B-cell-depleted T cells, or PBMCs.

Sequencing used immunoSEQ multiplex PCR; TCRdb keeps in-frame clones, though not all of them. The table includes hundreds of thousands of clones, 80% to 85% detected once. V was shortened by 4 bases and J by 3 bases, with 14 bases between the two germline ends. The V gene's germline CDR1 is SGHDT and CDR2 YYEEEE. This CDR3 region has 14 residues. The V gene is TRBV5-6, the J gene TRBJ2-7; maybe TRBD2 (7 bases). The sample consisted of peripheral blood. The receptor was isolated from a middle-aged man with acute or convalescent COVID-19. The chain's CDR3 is CASSIPGEGYEQYF. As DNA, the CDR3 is TGTGCCAGCAGCATTCCAGGGGAGGGCTACGAGCAGTACTTC.